These T cell receptor beta chains were read from a single sample in a study of T cell responses to AZD1222 COVID-19 vaccine. The data were produced by immunoSEQ multiplex PCR, yet TCRdb's version contains in-frame clones alone and is incomplete. The sample holds 94,000 or so clones, around 90% seen once. Here the sequenced sample was peripheral blood, taken on day 0 of AZD1222 vaccination. These receptors were obtained from an adult in good health. Each CDR3 is given with its conserved first and last residue. D genes are given only for firm matches. Clone size is given for some rows only: seen once, a few or many times, or a class if the clone is expanded.

V: TRBV19
D: -
J: TRBJ2-7
size: -
DNA: TGTGCCAGTAACAGAGGGGGTAATTACGAGCAGTACTTC
CDR3: CASNRGGNYEQYF

V: TRBV2
D: -
J: TRBJ2-3
size: -
DNA: TGTGCCAGCTCCTTCGGAGGGACTGGCACAGATACGCAGTATTTT
CDR3: CASSFGGTGTDTQYF

V: TRBV7-2
D: TRBD1
J: TRBJ2-1
size: -
DNA: TGTGCCAGCAGCGGGAGAGGCAGGGGGCCCCCTGAGCAGTTCTTC
CDR3: CASSGRGRGPPEQFF

V: TRBV12-5
D: TRBD1
J: TRBJ2-3
size: -
DNA: TGTGCTAGTGGTCTGACAGGGGCGGCTACAGATACGCAGTATTTT
CDR3: CASGLTGAATDTQYF

V: TRBV7-2
D: -
J: TRBJ2-1
size: -
DNA: TGTGCCAGCAGCTTAGTCGGAGGGAATGAGCAGTTCTTC
CDR3: CASSLVGGNEQFF

V: TRBV7-8
D: -
J: TRBJ1-4
size: -
DNA: TGTGCCAGCAGGCGTGGTTCAACTAATGAAAAACTGTTTTTT
CDR3: CASRRGSTNEKLFF

V: TRBV2
D: TRBD2
J: TRBJ2-1
size: -
DNA: TGTGCCAGCAGCATAGCGGGAGAGGTCTACAATGAGCAGTTCTTC
CDR3: CASSIAGEVYNEQFF

V: TRBV19
D: -
J: TRBJ2-7
size: -
DNA: TGTGCCAGTAGTAACCAAGACTCCTACGAGCAGTACTTC
CDR3: CASSNQDSYEQYF

V: TRBV14
D: -
J: TRBJ1-6
size: -
DNA: TGTGCCAGCAGTCTCAAGTGGGGGAGCTCCTATAATTCACCCCTCCACTTT
CDR3: CASSLKWGSSYNSPLHF

V: TRBV18
D: TRBD1
J: TRBJ1-5
size: -
DNA: TGTGCCAGCTCACCACTTTCAGGGGGTCGGGGTTATCAGCCCCAGCATTTT
CDR3: CASSPLSGGRGYQPQHF

V: TRBV4-3
D: -
J: TRBJ1-4
size: -
DNA: TGCGCCAGCAGCCAAGATCTGGTCAGTAATAATGAAAAACTGTTTTTT
CDR3: CASSQDLVSNNEKLFF

V: TRBV2
D: -
J: TRBJ1-1
size: -
DNA: TGTGCCAGCACCTACCCGGGGGCGAGGGCTTTCTTT
CDR3: CASTYPGARAFF

V: TRBV6-5
D: -
J: TRBJ2-7
size: -
DNA: TGTGCCAGCATCAGTAGGGAAAGGTCCGAGCAGTACTTC
CDR3: CASISRERSEQYF

V: TRBV6-5
D: -
J: TRBJ1-5
size: -
DNA: TGTGCCAGCAGTTACGATAGCAATCAGCCCCAGCATTTT
CDR3: CASSYDSNQPQHF

V: TRBV28
D: -
J: TRBJ1-5
size: -
DNA: TGTGCCAGCAGCAACAGGGCCAATCAGCCCCAGCATTTT
CDR3: CASSNRANQPQHF

V: TRBV2
D: -
J: TRBJ1-6
size: -
DNA: TGTGCCAGCAGGGGGGACGGCACAAATTCACCCCTCCACTTT
CDR3: CASRGDGTNSPLHF

V: TRBV19
D: -
J: TRBJ2-1
size: -
DNA: TGTGCCAGTAGTATAAAAGGTAGCGGCCCAGGGGCGGGATACAATGAGCAGTTCTTC
CDR3: CASSIKGSGPGAGYNEQFF

V: TRBV2
D: -
J: TRBJ2-2
size: -
DNA: TGTGCCAGCCTTCGGGAGGTACAGGGCACCGGGGAGCTGTTTTTT
CDR3: CASLREVQGTGELFF

V: TRBV11-1
D: -
J: TRBJ2-7
size: -
DNA: TGTGCCAGCAGCTTGGGACGGGGGCGCGAGCAGTACTTC
CDR3: CASSLGRGREQYF

V: TRBV7-3
D: -
J: TRBJ2-2
size: -
DNA: TGTGCCAGCAGCTTTAGGCCCGGGGAGCTGTTTTTT
CDR3: CASSFRPGELFF

V: TRBV7-2
D: -
J: TRBJ2-7
size: -
DNA: TGTGCCAGCAGCGGGGGGTACTACGAGCAGTACTTC
CDR3: CASSGGYYEQYF

V: TRBV19
D: -
J: TRBJ2-3
size: -
DNA: TGTGCCAGTAGTATGGATCGGGGTACGCAGTATTTT
CDR3: CASSMDRGTQYF

V: TRBV28
D: -
J: TRBJ2-7
size: -
DNA: TGTGCCAGCAGTTTAATGAGGCTGACCTACGAGCAGTACTTC
CDR3: CASSLMRLTYEQYF

V: TRBV3-1/TRBV3-2
D: TRBD1
J: TRBJ1-2
size: -
DNA: TGTGCCAGCAGCCAAGTACAGGGGGCTGGTGGTGGCTACACCTTC
CDR3: CASSQVQGAGGGYTF

V: TRBV12-3/TRBV12-4
D: -
J: TRBJ1-2
size: -
DNA: TGTGCCAGCAGTGACGACGGAAAGTATGGCTACACCTTC
CDR3: CASSDDGKYGYTF

V: TRBV19
D: TRBD2
J: TRBJ2-7
size: -
DNA: TGTGCCAGTAGTGGAACGGGACTAGCGAGGCCCTACGAGCAGTACTTC
CDR3: CASSGTGLARPYEQYF

V: TRBV29-1
D: -
J: TRBJ1-6
size: -
DNA: TGCAGCGCCCTGGACAGTGATAATTCACCCCTCCACTTT
CDR3: CSALDSDNSPLHF

V: TRBV3-1/TRBV3-2
D: TRBD1
J: TRBJ2-7
size: -
DNA: TGTGCCAGCAGCCCCGGGACAGGGGGAGCGCAGTACTTC
CDR3: CASSPGTGGAQYF

V: TRBV11-2
D: -
J: TRBJ2-7
size: -
DNA: TGTGCCAGCAGCTTAAATCACGGAAACTACGAGCAGTACTTC
CDR3: CASSLNHGNYEQYF

V: TRBV19
D: -
J: TRBJ2-4
size: -
DNA: TGTGCCAGTAGCTCGGCGGCGGCTAACATTCAGTACTTC
CDR3: CASSSAAANIQYF

V: TRBV28
D: -
J: TRBJ2-5
size: -
DNA: TGTGCCAGCAGTCCCCTGGGTTCCAGCGGACAAGAGACCCAGTACTTC
CDR3: CASSPLGSSGQETQYF

V: TRBV12-3/TRBV12-4
D: -
J: TRBJ2-7
size: -
DNA: TGTGCCAGCAGTTCCGCTTACGAGCAGTACTTC
CDR3: CASSSAYEQYF

V: TRBV6-1
D: -
J: TRBJ1-1
size: -
DNA: TGTGCCAGCAGTGAAATAGTAACGAACACTGAAGCTTTCTTT
CDR3: CASSEIVTNTEAFF

V: TRBV5-4
D: TRBD2
J: TRBJ2-1
size: many
DNA: TGTGCCAGCAGCTTGGGGGGGAGGGCCTACAATGAGCAGTTCTTC
CDR3: CASSLGGRAYNEQFF

V: TRBV19
D: TRBD2
J: TRBJ2-7
size: -
DNA: TGTGCCAGTATCGAATCGGCTAGCGGGACCAGCTCCTACGAGCAGTACTTC
CDR3: CASIESASGTSSYEQYF

V: TRBV28
D: -
J: TRBJ1-2
size: -
DNA: TGTGCCAGCAGGTTGTCGGGTTTGTATGGCTACACCTTC
CDR3: CASRLSGLYGYTF

V: TRBV19
D: -
J: TRBJ2-2
size: once
DNA: TGTGCCAGTAGTGGAACAGGGTCCTGGTTTTCGAACACCGGGGAGCTGTTTTTT
CDR3: CASSGTGSWFSNTGELFF

V: TRBV9
D: TRBD1
J: TRBJ1-5
size: -
DNA: TGTGCCAGCAGCGTACGTACAGGGGGCGGTCAGCCCCAGCATTTT
CDR3: CASSVRTGGGQPQHF

V: TRBV7-3
D: -
J: TRBJ2-2
size: once
DNA: TGTGCCAGCAGCGCCTCGAAAGGCACCGGGGAGCTGTTTTTT
CDR3: CASSASKGTGELFF

V: TRBV7-2
D: -
J: TRBJ2-3
size: -
DNA: TGTGCCAGCAGCCAGGGGGGGGGCTGGCTCAAGGAGGATACGCAGTATTTT
CDR3: CASSQGGGWLKEDTQYF

V: TRBV19
D: TRBD2
J: TRBJ2-1
size: -
DNA: TGTGCCAGTAGTTTAGCGGGAGCCCTAAATGAGCAGTTCTTC
CDR3: CASSLAGALNEQFF

V: TRBV6-2/TRBV6-3
D: -
J: TRBJ2-7
size: -
DNA: TGTGCCAGCAGTTACGAGGTGGGTTTTGGCTACGAGCAGTACTTC
CDR3: CASSYEVGFGYEQYF

V: TRBV12-3/TRBV12-4
D: -
J: TRBJ1-2
size: -
DNA: TGTGCCAGCAGTGCTACTAACTATGGCTACACCTTC
CDR3: CASSATNYGYTF

V: TRBV2
D: TRBD2
J: TRBJ2-3
size: -
DNA: TGTGCCAGCAGTGTATCGAGCGGGAGCCAGACAGATACGCAGTATTTT
CDR3: CASSVSSGSQTDTQYF

V: TRBV18
D: TRBD2
J: TRBJ2-7
size: -
DNA: TGTGCCAGCTCACCCCCGCAGGGGGGACTAGCGGCCCCGGTTGGCTACGAGCAGTACTTC
CDR3: CASSPPQGGLAAPVGYEQYF

V: TRBV9
D: -
J: TRBJ2-1
size: -
DNA: TGTGCCAGCAGCGTAGAGGGGGGTCTGGGTAATGAGCAGTTCTTC
CDR3: CASSVEGGLGNEQFF

V: TRBV4-3
D: TRBD2
J: TRBJ2-1
size: -
DNA: TGCGCCAGCAGCCAAGATCTGACTAGCGGGGTGGGTGAGCAGTTCTTC
CDR3: CASSQDLTSGVGEQFF

V: TRBV28
D: -
J: TRBJ2-7
size: once
DNA: TGTGCCAGCAACCCGGGCAGCTCCTACGAGCAGTACTTC
CDR3: CASNPGSSYEQYF

V: TRBV7-2
D: TRBD1
J: TRBJ1-6
size: -
DNA: TGTGCCAGCAGTCGGGACAGTTGGGCCCTCCACTTT
CDR3: CASSRDSWALHF

V: TRBV9
D: -
J: TRBJ2-1
size: once
DNA: TGTGCCAGCAGCGTTCGGCCTTTTACATACAATGAGCAGTTCTTC
CDR3: CASSVRPFTYNEQFF

V: TRBV7-8
D: -
J: TRBJ2-7
size: -
DNA: TGTGCCAGCAGCCCGCTCGGACCGGGGGAAGGTGAGCAGTACTTC
CDR3: CASSPLGPGEGEQYF

V: TRBV7-8
D: TRBD2
J: TRBJ2-5
size: -
DNA: TGTGCCAGCAGCTTAGAATCCGGGACTAGCTCTGAGACCCAGTACTTC
CDR3: CASSLESGTSSETQYF

V: TRBV7-2
D: TRBD2
J: TRBJ2-3
size: -
DNA: TGTGCCAGCAGCTTAGAGGCTAGCGGGGGCCCCACAGATACGCAGTATTTT
CDR3: CASSLEASGGPTDTQYF

V: TRBV27
D: TRBD2
J: TRBJ2-1
size: -
DNA: TGTGCCAGCAGTCCACTAGCGGGAGGGGATGAGCAGTTCTTC
CDR3: CASSPLAGGDEQFF

V: TRBV7-2
D: TRBD1
J: TRBJ1-1
size: -
DNA: TGTGCCAGCAGCTTGGGGACAGGGGTTGTCGCTGAAGCTTTCTTT
CDR3: CASSLGTGVVAEAFF